This T cell receptor beta chain stems from a study of CD8+ T cells in alopecia areata (dated by TCRdb to 2016 to 2018). With respect to the entire study: Treated patients were enrolled in an open-label pilot trial of oral tofacitinib at 5 to 10 mg twice daily for moderate-to-severe alopecia areata. Tofacitinib was administered for 6 to 18 months, and 6 months of follow-up off drug were then conducted to assess delayed response and recurrence. The SALT score, which quantifies the percentage of affected scalp surface area, was used to measure disease severity in treated patients. The study used high-throughput TCRbeta sequencing to examine T cell clonal expansion in alopecia areata, in both the C3H/HeJ mouse model and human patients. In humans, TCRbeta sequencing was performed on scalp tissue and on sorted CD4+ and CD8+ peripheral blood T cells from healthy controls and from patients with patchy or totalis/universalis alopecia areata. Tofacitinib-treated patients had biopsies at baseline and at 4 and 24 weeks of treatment, with a later scalp biopsy in several patients. Scalp clonality was compared among normal scalp (n=4), patchy alopecia areata scalp (n=8), and alopecia totalis/universalis scalp (n=8). RNA came from the PAXgene miRNA kit for fixed scalp, the miRNeasy kit for PBMCs, and the RNeasy kit for mouse skin. TCRbeta CDR3 regions were amplified by immunoSEQ multiplex PCR with 35 Vbeta forward and 13 Jbeta reverse primers.

Concerning this clone: Its target antigen remains unknown. Base quality data are lacking; no much larger clone is found one base away.

The CDR3 runs 14 amino acids, cysteine and phenylalanine included. CDR3 DNA is the only sequence kept; it has 42 bases, read in frame from the first base. Taken from the germline V gene, the CDR1 and CDR2 loops are SGHRS and YFSETQ. The junction shows trimming of 5 bases on V and 3 bases on J, plus 14 bases between the germline ends. General conclusions and limits of the study: Scalp clonality and the number of expanded CD8+ clones among the top 100 scalp clones were significantly decreased by tofacitinib. Unlike mouse skin, where gammadelta T cells dominate, normal human skin contains resident alphabeta T cells that get sequenced too, which complicates analysis of the scalp TCR repertoire. Lesional scalp, especially in alopecia totalis/universalis, showed higher clonality and more expanded CD8+ clones than normal scalp, suggesting antigenic drive. Shared TCR sequences between patients were less evident than in mice, which may be partly attributable to HLA diversity in the patient population. Many expanded lesional clones persisted in scalp and blood during tofacitinib treatment, which may partly explain relapse after stopping treatment. Because the treated cohort was small and had just a single nonresponder, larger studies are needed to establish links between baseline CD8+ expansion and response.

Libraries were made using the immunoSEQ multiplex PCR assay. RNA was extracted from all samples and reverse transcribed into cDNA as template for TCR sequencing. First-strand cDNA was synthesized with SuperScript III using a 2:1 mix of oligo-dT and random hexamers. A synthetic immune receptor repertoire was used to gauge amplification bias, and whatever bias remained was removed computationally. For the original study's pipeline: After raw reads were preprocessed to remove errors, the CDR3 was defined following IMGT conventions as running from the conserved cysteine to phenylalanine. Clonality was calculated as 1 minus Shannon entropy normalized by log2 of the number of productive unique TCRs. Whether scalp clones were CD4 or CD8 was inferred by matching scalp TCRbeta sequences against CD4 and CD8 repertoires sorted from blood. What TCRdb holds here is the immuneACCESS table cut down to in-frame rearrangements. Part of the clones is not present; checked against another copy, under half of the missing clones reflect an unresolved V gene, and the others are unexplained. That table supplies the V and J calls and clone size; D and trimming were determined from the DNA. In all, the sample holds approximately 110,000 clones, and roughly 50% of those were seen once. The ten largest clones represent 10% to 15% of the sample.

Taken with the paper, the label for time point translates to: around 24 weeks on oral tofacitinib. The treatment or condition label, as the study defines it: oral pan-JAK inhibitor, 5-10 mg twice daily. Lesional scalp punch biopsies and peripheral blood were obtained from alopecia areata patients. PBMCs were separated by density centrifugation and stained for CD3, CD4 and CD8, after which CD4+ and CD8+ T cells were sorted on a FACSAria. The TCR comes from a human donor with alopecia areata. The sample in question was CD8+ T cells sorted from blood, obtained at week 24, from a patient treated with tofacitinib. The rearrangement combines TRBV5-1 with TRBJ2-5; TRBD1 is possibly the D segment (5 matching bases). The DNA sequence reads TGCGCCAGCAGACATCAAGGGGTCGAAGAGACCCAGTACTTC. The encoded protein is CASRHQGVEETQYF. Extended through the reference TRBV5-1 and TRBJ2-5 proteins, this CDR3 yields the full variable domain: KAGVTQTPRYLIKTRGQQVTLSCSPISGHRSVSWYQQTPGQGLQFLFEYFSETQRNKGNFPGRFSGRQFSNSRSEMNVSTLELGDSALYLCASRHQGVEETQYFGPGTRLLVL.